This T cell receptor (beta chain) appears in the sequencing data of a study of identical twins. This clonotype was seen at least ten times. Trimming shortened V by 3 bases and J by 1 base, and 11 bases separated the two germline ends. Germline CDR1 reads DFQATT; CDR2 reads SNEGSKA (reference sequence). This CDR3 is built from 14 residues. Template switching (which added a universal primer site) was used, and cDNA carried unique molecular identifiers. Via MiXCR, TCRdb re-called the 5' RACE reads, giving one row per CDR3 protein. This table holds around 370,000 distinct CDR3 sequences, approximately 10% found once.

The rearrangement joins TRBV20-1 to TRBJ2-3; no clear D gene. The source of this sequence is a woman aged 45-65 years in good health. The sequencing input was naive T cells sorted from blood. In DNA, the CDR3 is TGCAGTGCTAGGTGGATCGGAGGCACAGATACGCAGTATTTT. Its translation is CSARWIGGTDTQYF.